In its sample, the clone carrying this T cell receptor (beta chain) was seen many times. The data belong to a study of T cells in Graves' hyperthyroidism and ophthalmopathy. The wider study: Peripheral blood was collected at initial diagnosis, before any treatment.

From RNA transcripts, TCR beta CDR3 regions were amplified. TCR CDR3 regions were first amplified by RT-PCR with HTBI primers. TCRdb reanalysed the multiplex PCR reads using MiXCR and keeps one entry per CDR3 protein. The sample holds hundreds of thousands of distinct CDR3 sequences; around 15% are singletons and the top ten take about 10%. A roughly 10 ml volume of fresh peripheral blood provided the PBMCs. This clonotype was sampled from a woman younger than 35 with Graves' hyperthyroidism. Material: blood.

This CDR3 is CASSLASSGSSYEQYF. In DNA, the CDR3 is TGTGCCAGCAGCTTAGCCTCTAGCGGGAGCTCCTACGAGCAGTACTTC. The rearrangement uses TRBV7-6 and TRBJ2-7; 10 nucleotides line up with TRBD2. The junction had 2 bases not matched to a gene; V was cut back by 0 bases and J by 0 bases. This CDR3 spans 16 amino acids. The germline CDR1 and CDR2 sequences are SGHVS and FNYEAQ.